Each of the 23 T cell receptor beta chains below was sequenced from the same sample in a study of blood T cell repertoires in COVID-19. Sequenced by immunoSEQ multiplex PCR; TCRdb stores in-frame clones only, minus some. The sample holds roughly 260,000 clones, more than 80% seen once. The sequenced material came from peripheral blood. These TCRs come from a woman in her thirties or forties with acute or convalescent COVID-19.

The chain uses TRBV7-2 and TRBJ2-3; no reliable D call. The V gene's germline CDR1 is SGHTA and CDR2 FQGNSA. V shed 4 bases and J shed 1 base, with 9 bases lying between them. This CDR3 is built from 14 residues. The chain's CDR3 is CASSSDAGTDTQYF. CDR3 DNA sequence: TGTGCCAGCAGCTCAGATGCAGGCACAGATACGCAGTATTTT.

There are a few counts of this clone. The chain has TRBV2 and TRBJ1-2; 7 bases map to TRBD1. This CDR3 contains 13 residues. V lost 5 bases and J lost 8; bases outside the gene matches: 8. CDR1 is SNHLY, CDR2 FYNNEI, per germline. CDR3 in DNA: TGTGCCAGCAGTCCGGACAGGTCCGGAGGCTACACCTTC. Amino acid sequence: CASSPDRSGGYTF.

For the CDR3, the DNA is TGTGCCAGCAGCCCTGGACTAGCGGCTGGCACAGATACGCAGTATTTT. This sequence encodes CASSPGLAAGTDTQYF. This rearrangement joins TRBV7-7 to TRBJ2-3; the match to TRBD2 covers 10 bases. Losses at the gene ends were 5 bases for V and 1 base for J; bases not matched to a gene: 6. This CDR3 is 16 amino acids long. In germline, CDR1 is SSHAT, CDR2 FNYEAQ (reference sequence).

V gene TRBV7-2 combines with J gene TRBJ1-1; D is perhaps TRBD1 (6 bases). Trimming shortened V by 8 bases and J by 1 base, and 17 bases separated the two germline ends. Per germline, CDR1 SGHTA and CDR2 FQGNSA. The CDR3 runs to 15 residues. The CDR3 reads CASAESRTENTEAFF. CDR3 nucleotides: TGTGCCAGCGCAGAGTCCCGGACAGAGAACACTGAAGCTTTCTTT.

The chain uses TRBV9 and TRBJ2-5; 9 nucleotides line up with TRBD1. The J segment lost 5 bases and the V segment lost 0 bases, leaving 5 bases of the junction unmatched. The CDR3 runs 15 residues. Germline CDR1 and CDR2: SGDLS and YYNGEE. The CDR3 nucleotides read TGTGCCAGCAGCGTAGAATCGACAGGGGGGGAGACCCAGTACTTC. The encoded protein is CASSVESTGGETQYF.

This rearrangement joins TRBV3-1 (or the pseudogene TRBV3-2) to TRBJ2-3; no reliable D call. V was shortened by 1 base and J by 6 bases, with 5 bases between the two germline ends. Germline V gene data show CDR1 as LGHDT and CDR2 as YNNKEL (reference sequence). This CDR3 contains 12 residues. Here the CDR3 DNA reads TGTGCCAGCAGCCAAGGGAGCGATACGCAGTATTTT. Translated: CASSQGSDTQYF.

The gene calls are TRBV7-2 and TRBJ1-3, with 7 bases that match TRBD1. There are 14 residues in the CDR3. The trim removed 3 bases at V and 5 bases at J, leaving 4 bases unmatched. Germline V gives CDR1 SGHTA, CDR2 FQGNSA. This chain's CDR3 is CASSFGQVRNTIYF. CDR3 DNA sequence: TGTGCCAGCAGCTTCGGACAGGTTCGAAACACCATATATTTT.

This clone was counted once. This chain uses TRBV19 with TRBJ1-5; weak D call: TRBD1 (6 bases). Trimming took off 1 base at V and 4 bases at J, with 14 bases between the two ends. The CDR3 has 16 amino acids. CDR1 LNHDA and CDR2 SQIVND come from the germline V gene (reference sequence). CDR3 amino acids: CASSIVSGQPNQPQHF. CDR3 nucleotides: TGTGCCAGTAGTATAGTAAGTGGACAGCCGAATCAGCCCCAGCATTTT.

The V gene is TRBV9, the J gene TRBJ1-5, with TRBD1 matching 7 bases. CDR1 SGDLS and CDR2 YYNGEE come from the germline V gene. This CDR3 contains 14 residues. Trimming removed 4 bases from V and 6 bases from J; junction bases left unmatched: 7. CDR3 sequence (DNA): TGTGCCAGCAGCCTCGGACAGGTCGGTCAGCCCCAGCATTTT. This codes for CASSLGQVGQPQHF.

This chain links TRBV5-4 with TRBJ2-1; 8 bases align to TRBD1. The germline gives CDR1 SGHNT, CDR2 YYREEE (reference sequence). Unmatched junction bases numbered 5, after V lost 4 bases and J lost 8 bases. CDR3 length: 13 amino acids. The CDR3 coding sequence is TGTGCCAGCAGCCCAGGGGGCACTTATGAGCAGTTCTTC. Translated: CASSPGGTYEQFF. The variable domain in full, with the rest retrieved from reference TRBV5-4 and TRBJ2-1, is ETGVTQSPTHLIKTRGQQVTLRCSSQSGHNTVSWYQQALGQGPQFIFQYYREEENGRGNFPPRFSGLQFPNYSSELNVNALELDDSALYLCASSPGGTYEQFFGPGTRLTVL.

This chain links TRBV18 with TRBJ1-1; the match to TRBD1 covers 8 bases. CDR1 is KGHSH and CDR2 is LQKENI in the germline V gene. CDR3 length: 12 amino acids. V was pared by 5 bases and J by 7 bases, with 3 bases of the junction left unmatched. As DNA, the CDR3 is TGTGCCAGCTCAGTGACAGGGGTTGAAGCTTTCTTT. Protein product: CASSVTGVEAFF.

The chain has TRBV6-2 or TRBV6-3 and TRBJ2-1; 13 nucleotides line up with TRBD2. J lost 7 bases, V lost 4 bases, and 4 bases had no gene match. The CDR3 sequence is 15 residues long. Germline CDR1 reads MNHEY; CDR2 reads SVGEGT. The CDR3 DNA follows: TGTGCCAGCAGTTCGTCGACTAGCGGGGGGAATGAGCAGTTCTTC. Translating it yields CASSSSTSGGNEQFF.

This CDR3 reads CASNRGGSDGYTF. The CDR3 bases are TGTGCCAGCAATCGCGGGGGCTCGGATGGCTACACCTTC. The chain employs TRBV2 and TRBJ1-2; perhaps TRBD1 as D (6 bases). Germline-derived CDR1 and CDR2 are SNHLY and FYNNEI. The CDR3 totals 13 residues. The ends were cut back, 7 bases at V and 6 bases at J, with 15 bases in the middle. Full variable domain (outside the CDR3, taken from reference TRBV2 and TRBJ1-2): EPEVTQTPSHQVTQMGQEVILRCVPISNHLYFYWYRQILGQKVEFLVSFYNNEISEKSEIFDDQFSVERPDGSNFTLKIRSTKLEDSAMYFCASNRGGSDGYTFGSGTRLTVV.

This chain connects TRBV6-5 to TRBJ2-1; 9 bases line up with TRBD1. The germline V gene has CDR1 MNHEY and CDR2 SVGAGI. This CDR3 is built from 12 residues. Trimming removed 6 bases from V and 9 bases from J; junction bases left unmatched: 3. DNA of the CDR3: TGTGCCAGCAGGAGACAGGGGGTTGAGCAGTTCTTC. The encoded protein is CASRRQGVEQFF.

V and J are TRBV19 and TRBJ1-6; D might be TRBD1 (5 bases). CDR3 size: 19 residues. The germline V and J ends were trimmed by 3 bases and 1 base, with 19 bases remaining between them. Per the germline V gene, CDR1 is LNHDA and CDR2 is SQIVND (reference sequence). The CDR3 bases are TGTGCCAGTAGTATTGGGGCCGGTCGGGTTAGGTCCTATAATTCACCCCTCCACTTT. This translates into CASSIGAGRVRSYNSPLHF.

The chain carries TRBV6-6 and TRBJ2-7, with TRBD1 matching over 8 bases. Germline V gene sequence: CDR1 MNHNY, CDR2 SVGAGI (reference sequence). V shed 7 bases and J 1 base; nucleotides not matched to a gene: 12. The CDR3 is made up of 16 amino acids. CDR3 DNA: TGTGCCAGCACGTACACCCCAGGGGGCCCGTCCTACGAGCAGTACGTC. This translates into CASTYTPGGPSYEQYV.

The chain combines TRBV5-1 with TRBJ1-4; 7 bases are shared with TRBD1. Trimming cost V 4 bases and J 8 bases; bases outside gene matches: 11. The length of the CDR3 is 15 residues. Germline assignment: CDR1 SGHRS and CDR2 YFSETQ. The CDR3 sequence: CASSVGTVMAEKLFF. The CDR3 DNA reads as TGCGCCAGCAGCGTAGGGACAGTAATGGCGGAAAAACTGTTTTTT.

The chain couples TRBV19 to TRBJ1-5; 7 nucleotides match TRBD1. CDR1 is LNHDA and CDR2 is SQIVND in the germline V gene (reference sequence). V was clipped by 1 base and J by 8 bases; unmatched bases: 5. The CDR3 totals 14 residues. The DNA for the CDR3 is TGTGCCAGTAGTATAGGGGCAGGGGGTGAGCCCCAGCATTTT. Its protein is CASSIGAGGEPQHF.

This clone has only a few counts. The J gene is TRBJ1-3, the V gene TRBV18, with a possible D match to TRBD1 (6 bases). Germline V gives CDR1 KGHSH, CDR2 LQKENI. The CDR3 length is 14 residues. The V gene lost 2 bases and the J gene lost 4 bases, with 9 bases spanning the gap. The chain's CDR3 is CASSPSGQGNTIYF. The CDR3 DNA follows: TGTGCCAGCTCACCATCTGGACAGGGAAACACCATATATTTT.

This rearrangement joins TRBV5-4 to TRBJ1-1; TRBD1 aligns across 7 bases. The CDR3 extends over 14 amino acids. Trimming removed 5 bases from V and 3 bases from J; junction bases left unmatched: 7. Germline loops: CDR1 SGHNT, CDR2 YYREEE (reference sequence). DNA of the CDR3: TGTGCCAGCAGGGCAGGGGGTGTTTACACTGAAGCTTTCTTT. This sequence encodes CASRAGGVYTEAFF.

The rearrangement joins TRBV7-9 to TRBJ1-2, with D uncertain. This CDR3 has 15 amino acids. With 5 bases removed from V and 7 bases from J, the gap between germline ends came to 20 bases. Germline V gene data show CDR1 as SEHNR and CDR2 as FQNEAQ (reference sequence). CDR3 DNA sequence: TGTGCCAGCAGCCTAAGACGGACGGAGGTCGTTGGCTACACCTTC. It specifies CASSLRRTEVVGYTF. Combining the CDR3 with reference TRBV7-9 and TRBJ1-2 gives the whole variable domain DTGVSQNPRHKITKRGQNVTFRCDPISEHNRLYWYRQTLGQGPEFLTYFQNEAQLEKSRLLSDRFSAERPKGSFSTLEIQRTEQGDSAMYLCASSLRRTEVVGYTFGSGTRLTVV.

The V call is TRBV10-3, the J call TRBJ1-6, with 9 bases identical to TRBD1. Germline CDR1 and CDR2: ENHRY and SYGVKD. J was trimmed by 8 bases and V by 4 bases; bases with no gene match: 6. CDR3 length: 15 residues. CDR3 sequence: CAISGGQGFDSPLHF. CDR3 bases: TGTGCCATCAGTGGGGGACAGGGTTTCGATTCACCCCTCCACTTT.

The chain uses TRBV11-2 and TRBJ1-2; D may be TRBD1 (6 bases). CDR3 size: 14 residues. From germline, CDR1 is SGHAT and CDR2 FQNNGV. With 1 base removed from V and 3 bases from J, the gap between germline ends came to 9 bases. CDR3 protein: CASSLAGTHYGYTF. The CDR3 bases are TGTGCCAGCAGCTTAGCCGGGACACACTATGGCTACACCTTC.